This TCR beta chain is from a study of OX40 agonist ivuxolimab in advanced cancers. Overall study results and limits: The study did not work out the antigen specificity of the expanded peripheral T cells.

Only in-frame clones appear in the TCRdb table, and some are missing; sequencing was by immunoSEQ multiplex PCR. The sample yields tens of thousands of clones, 92% seen once. On this clone itself: Its antigen is as yet unknown.

The CDR3 is 16 residues long. Trimming took off 0 bases at V and 4 bases at J, with 16 bases between the two ends. Germline-derived CDR1 and CDR2 are MNHEY and SVGAGI. The sequence was obtained from an adult with an advanced solid tumor such as melanoma, head and neck, liver or kidney cancer. The chain recombines TRBV6-5 with TRBJ2-7; D is undetermined. The source material was CD4+ or CD8+ T cells sorted from blood, sampled in a trial of the OX40 agonist ivuxolimab. DNA of the CDR3: TGTGCCAGCAGTTACTCGGAAAGGGCCCCCGGGTACGAGCAGTACTTC. Translated: CASSYSERAPGYEQYF.